This T cell receptor beta chain was recovered during a study of cytomegalovirus exposure and HLA in healthy donors. As for the study in general: Most genotyped donors, over 70% of roughly 400, had Caucasian-associated genetic ancestry.

The germline CDR1 and CDR2 sequences are GTSNPN and SVGIG (reference sequence). The CDR3 sequence is 16 residues long. J lost 13 bases, V lost 2 bases, and 17 bases had no gene match. The PCR ran on 60 Vbeta and 13 Jbeta primers. Source study methods: It was a later analysis that counted around 85 million unique TCR beta chains, of which approximately 9.9 million were shared. The data were produced by immunoSEQ multiplex PCR, yet TCRdb's version contains in-frame clones alone and is incomplete. The DNA gave D and trimming, while V, J and clone size come from that table. The repertoire consists of around 200,000 clones, with 70% to 85% occurring once and the leading ten covering over 0.5%.

The chain recombines TRBV30 with TRBJ1-6; TRBD1 aligns across 7 bases. Source material: PBMCs. The clonotype comes from a woman in her thirties or forties in good health and CMV-seronegative. The CDR3, as DNA: TGTGCCTGGAGTTTAAGACATGGACAGGTTGGAGGCCCCCTCCACTTT. As protein: CAWSLRHGQVGGPLHF.